The present TCR beta chain was sequenced within a study of graft-versus-host responses after intestinal transplantation. Study at large: Uniformly, recipients were administered anti-thymocyte globulin induction with subsequent tacrolimus and steroids for two to three years.

With regard to this clone: Its antigen is unknown.

Germline CDR1 and CDR2: MGHDK and SYGVNS. The CDR3 contains 18 residues. The V and J ends lost 5 bases and 3 bases respectively, with 25 bases between them. TCRdb's copy holds only in-frame clones and misses some; the assay was immunoSEQ multiplex PCR. The sample has under 150,000 clones, 90% to 95% seen once. The source is a human donor who received an intestinal transplant. This sample comprised unstimulated CD4+ T cells sorted from spleen or lymph node cells, obtained before intestinal transplant. This chain joins TRBV25-1 and TRBJ1-2; D is perhaps TRBD1 (5 bases). The CDR3 DNA follows: TGTGCCAGCAGTCCTTCGCCCGGGGAGGGAATGGGGGACTATGGCTACACCTTC. Residues: CASSPSPGEGMGDYGYTF.